These T cell receptor beta chains were read from a single sample in a study of T cells in Graves' hyperthyroidism and ophthalmopathy. TCRdb processed the multiplex PCR reads anew with MiXCR; each CDR3 protein has one entry. The table has hundreds of thousands of distinct CDR3 sequences, about 45% seen once; the top ten hold 8.2%. The sample was peripheral blood or thyroid tissue (not recorded which). All receptors come from a woman under 30 with Graves' hyperthyroidism. Each CDR3 is given with its conserved first and last residue. A D gene is named only where the DNA matches it firmly. The listing skips clone size in some rows; elsewhere it reads once, few, many or a size class.

D gene | J gene | clone size | V gene | CDR3 protein | CDR3 DNA
- | TRBJ2-6 | - | TRBV15 | CATRSTVQVAGANVLTF | TGTGCCACCAGAAGCACCGTACAGGTAGCTGGGGCCAACGTCCTGACTTTC
TRBD2 | TRBJ2-7 | - | TRBV2 | CASSPGTSGRVSTYEQYF | TGTGCCAGCAGCCCAGGGACTAGCGGGAGGGTCTCCACCTACGAGCAGTACTTC
TRBD1 | TRBJ1-2 | many | TRBV10-3 | CAISESSGQGFGYGYTF | TGTGCCATCAGTGAGTCTTCGGGACAGGGGTTCGGGTATGGCTACACCTTC
- | TRBJ1-3 | once | TRBV12-5 | CASAQTTGRHTIYF | TGTGCTAGTGCCCAAACCACCGGCAGGCACACCATATATTTT
- | TRBJ2-7 | many | TRBV29-1 | CSVRGQTYEQYF | TGCAGCGTGCGGGGACAGACCTACGAGCAGTACTTC
TRBD2 | TRBJ2-5 | many | TRBV29-1 | CSVVGGETQYF | TGCAGCGTCGTGGGGGGGGAGACCCAGTACTTC
- | TRBJ1-4 | - | TRBV24-1 | CATNRGEGEKLFF | TGTGCCACCAATCGGGGCGAAGGGGAAAAACTGTTTTTT
- | TRBJ2-5 | - | TRBV7-8 | CARGARGRDETQYF | TGTGCTAGAGGTGCTCGAGGGCGGGACGAGACCCAGTACTTC
TRBD1 | TRBJ1-6 | few | TRBV2 | CASSHIPRTGDSPLHF | TGTGCCAGCAGCCACATCCCCCGGACAGGGGATTCACCCCTCCACTTT
TRBD2 | TRBJ2-5 | once | TRBV2 | CASSLGREPQYF | TGTGCCAGCAGTTTAGGGAGGGAGCCCCAGTACTTC
- | TRBJ1-2 | many | TRBV2 | CASSSGGDYGYTF | TGTGCCAGCAGTTCAGGAGGGGACTATGGCTACACCTTC
TRBD2 | TRBJ2-7 | once | TRBV15 | CATSGTSEQYF | TGTGCCACCAGCGGGACTAGCGAGCAGTACTTC
- | TRBJ2-3 | once | TRBV7-6 | CASSLRALTDTQYF | TGTGCCAGCAGCCTAAGGGCCCTGACAGATACGCAGTATTTT
- | TRBJ1-1 | - | TRBV7-2 | CASSQGAAGGAFF | TGTGCCAGCAGCCAAGGAGCGGCGGGAGGAGCTTTCTTT
TRBD2 | TRBJ2-7 | many | TRBV7-8 | CASSLGTNPSYEQYF | TGTGCCAGCAGCCTTGGGACTAACCCCTCCTACGAGCAGTACTTC
TRBD2 | TRBJ2-7 | - | TRBV20-1 | CSARRLAGAYEQYF | TGCAGTGCTAGGCGACTAGCGGGTGCCTACGAGCAGTACTTC
TRBD1 | TRBJ2-7 | few | TRBV7-2 | CASRALPGQGAHEQYF | TGTGCCAGCAGGGCCCTTCCGGGACAGGGGGCCCACGAGCAGTACTTC
- | TRBJ1-1 | once | TRBV5-5 | CASSDEGGAAFF | TGTGCCAGCAGCGACGAAGGGGGGGCCGCTTTCTTT
TRBD1 | TRBJ2-7 | - | TRBV25-1 | CASSEDGQGKYEQYF | TGTGCCAGCAGTGAAGACGGACAGGGGAAGTACGAGCAGTACTTC
- | TRBJ1-2 | few | TRBV7-2 | CASSPPPQAPGHGYTF | TGTGCCAGCAGCCCCCCCCCACAGGCTCCGGGGCATGGCTACACCTTC
- | TRBJ1-4 | once | TRBV7-9 | CASRPPRGSEKLFF | TGTGCCAGCCGCCCTCCCAGGGGAAGTGAAAAACTGTTTTTT
- | TRBJ2-2 | - | TRBV7-2 | CASSWTWADTGELFF | TGTGCCAGCAGTTGGACATGGGCGGACACCGGGGAGCTGTTTTTT
- | TRBJ1-2 | - | TRBV6-1 | CASRPSQASGLGYTF | TGTGCCAGCAGACCCTCACAGGCGTCGGGGCTTGGCTACACCTTC
TRBD2 | TRBJ2-5 | few | TRBV7-9 | CASSSYAGTRQETQYF | TGTGCCAGCAGCTCATACGCCGGGACTAGACAAGAGACCCAGTACTTC
TRBD1 | TRBJ1-1 | - | TRBV9 | CASSSSTGVKNIEAFF | TGTGCCAGCAGTTCTTCCACAGGGGTTAAGAACATTGAAGCTTTCTTT
- | TRBJ1-2 | many | TRBV12-3/TRBV12-4 | CASSKTTNYGYTF | TGTGCCAGCAGCAAAACAACTAACTATGGCTACACCTTC
- | TRBJ2-7 | - | TRBV25-1 | CASSDLGARNEQYF | TGTGCCAGCAGTGACCTAGGAGCGCGTAATGAGCAGTACTTC
- | TRBJ1-4 | - | TRBV6-5 | CASSIGGSEKLFF | TGTGCCAGCAGTATCGGGGGAAGTGAAAAACTGTTTTTT
- | TRBJ1-2 | - | TRBV29-1 | CSPAATSNYGYTF | TGCAGTCCGGCCGCAACCTCTAACTATGGCTACACCTTC
- | TRBJ1-1 | few | TRBV6-2/TRBV6-3 | CASTGAVLAFF | TGTGCCAGCACGGGCGCCGTCCTGGCTTTCTTT
- | TRBJ1-5 | few | TRBV6-1 | CASTLHGSNQPQHF | TGTGCCAGCACCCTACATGGGAGCAATCAGCCCCAGCATTTT
TRBD1 | TRBJ2-7 | - | TRBV20-1 | CSARDRGRELYF | TGCAGTGCCCGGGACAGGGGGAGGGAGCTGTACTTC
TRBD1 | TRBJ1-1 | - | TRBV29-1 | CSVEDGTGGHEAFF | TGCAGCGTTGAAGACGGTACAGGGGGACATGAAGCTTTCTTT
TRBD2 | TRBJ2-5 | once | TRBV7-3 | CASSWTSGRRETQYF | TGTGCCAGCAGCTGGACTAGCGGGAGGCGGGAGACCCAGTACTTC
TRBD1 | TRBJ1-1 | - | TRBV7-9 | CAWSQGAIGAFF | TGTGCCTGGAGTCAGGGGGCGATTGGAGCTTTCTTT
- | TRBJ2-7 | - | TRBV24-1 | CATSFNYEQYF | TGTGCCACCAGTTTCAACTACGAGCAGTACTTC
TRBD1 | TRBJ1-2 | - | TRBV20-1 | CSPEDRERSYTF | TGCAGTCCCGAGGACAGGGAGAGGAGCTACACCTTC
- | TRBJ1-2 | - | TRBV9 | CASSVGTDGYGYTF | TGTGCCAGCAGCGTAGGGACCGACGGCTATGGCTACACCTTC
TRBD1 | TRBJ1-2 | few | TRBV2 | CASLAGTGDGYTF | TGTGCCAGTTTAGCGGGGACAGGGGATGGCTACACCTTC
- | TRBJ1-3 | few | TRBV7-2 | CASSFSGAGNTIYF | TGTGCCAGCAGCTTTTCAGGGGCCGGAAACACCATATATTTT
- | TRBJ2-5 | - | TRBV15 | CATSRNSSGQETQYF | TGTGCCACCAGCAGAAATAGTTCGGGCCAAGAGACCCAGTACTTC
TRBD1 | TRBJ1-2 | - | TRBV24-1 | CATDPEGDRGPSYGYTF | TGTGCCACCGACCCCGAGGGCGACAGGGGGCCATCCTATGGCTACACCTTC
- | TRBJ1-2 | many | TRBV7-8 | CASSIYRAEYGYTF | TGTGCCAGCAGCATATACCGGGCCGAATATGGCTACACCTTC
- | TRBJ1-5 | - | TRBV9 | CASSSGAGGTNQPQHF | TGTGCCAGCAGCTCGGGTGCCGGGGGCACCAATCAGCCCCAGCATTTT
TRBD2 | TRBJ2-1 | - | TRBV2 | CASRAGLAGGGEQFF | TGTGCCAGCAGGGCCGGACTAGCGGGAGGGGGTGAGCAGTTCTTC
- | TRBJ2-3 | - | TRBV7-6 | CASSLAPSPADTQYF | TGTGCCAGCAGCTTAGCCCCCTCCCCCGCAGATACGCAGTATTTT
- | TRBJ2-7 | few | TRBV7-8 | CASSPLGRGEYEQYF | TGTGCCAGCAGCCCCCTCGGCAGGGGGGAGTACGAGCAGTACTTC
TRBD1 | TRBJ1-2 | - | TRBV19 | CASSIRTGLFYGYTF | TGTGCCAGTAGTATCAGGACAGGTCTATTCTATGGCTACACCTTC
TRBD1 | TRBJ1-5 | - | TRBV24-1 | CATSEAGTGGTGETQHF | TGTGCCACCAGTGAGGCCGGGACAGGCGGCACCGGGGAGACCCAGCATTTT
TRBD1 | TRBJ1-2 | few | TRBV7-6 | CASSLAGQGVRGYTF | TGTGCCAGCAGCTTGGCGGGACAGGGTGTACGCGGCTACACCTTC
TRBD1 | TRBJ2-5 | - | TRBV20-1 | CSARDLGQFQETQYF | TGCAGTGCTAGAGATTTGGGACAGTTCCAAGAGACCCAGTACTTC
- | TRBJ1-5 | - | TRBV2 | CASSTEGGTVAYSNQPQHF | TGTGCCAGCAGTACGGAGGGAGGGACGGTTGCTTATAGCAATCAGCCCCAGCATTTT
TRBD1 | TRBJ1-2 | - | TRBV25-1 | CAPGTANYGYTF | TGTGCCCCCGGGACAGCTAACTATGGCTACACCTTC
TRBD1 | TRBJ1-2 | - | TRBV20-1 | CSADWTGDNYGYTF | TGCAGTGCTGACTGGACAGGGGACAACTATGGCTACACCTTC
- | TRBJ1-3 | many | TRBV10-3 | CAIRDVLISGNTIYF | TGTGCCATCCGGGACGTACTGATCTCTGGAAACACCATATATTTT
TRBD1 | TRBJ2-2 | - | TRBV10-3 | CAIRGGTGTGELFF | TGTGCCATCAGGGGTGGGACAGGCACCGGGGAGCTGTTTTTT
- | TRBJ1-2 | many | TRBV29-1 | CSVDQGGRGYTF | TGCAGCGTTGACCAGGGCGGGAGAGGCTACACCTTC
- | TRBJ2-7 | - | TRBV2 | CASSPRTVPYEQYF | TGTGCCAGCAGTCCCCGGACAGTTCCCTACGAGCAGTACTTC
TRBD1 | TRBJ1-1 | - | TRBV5-1 | CASSQGGADAFF | TGCGCCAGCAGCCAGGGGGGGGCCGACGCTTTCTTT
- | TRBJ1-6 | - | TRBV11-2 | CASSSVTGLNSPLHF | TGTGCCAGCAGCTCCGTGACAGGACTCAATTCACCCCTCCACTTT